The sample holds one count of the clone carrying this T cell receptor (beta chain). Assay used: immunoSEQ multiplex PCR; TCRdb lists only in-frame clones, some missing. Counted here are approximately 93,000 clones, about nine tenths occurring once; the ten biggest clones make up about 30%. This sample is part of a study of blood T cell repertoires in COVID-19. Germline CDR1 is LGHNA and CDR2 is YNFKEQ. The CDR3 contains 16 residues. The V and J ends lost 1 base and 1 base respectively, with 13 bases between them. The receptor's source is a man between 45 and 60 years old with active or convalescent COVID-19. Sequencing was done on a sample of peripheral blood. The rearrangement uses TRBV4-2 and TRBJ1-1; TRBD1 is a possible D gene (5 bases). The CDR3: CASSQVVGVENTEAFF. The CDR3 coding sequence is TGTGCCAGCAGCCAAGTCGTAGGGGTGGAGAACACTGAAGCTTTCTTT.